One and the same sample provided the 26 T cell receptor beta chains below, sequenced in a study of vaccination and CD4 T cells after COVID-19. Their antigens remain unidentified. Sequencing of the DNA from cultured CD4+ T cells was carried out with the Oncomine TCR Beta short-read assay. Via MiXCR, TCRdb re-called the PCR reads, giving one row per CDR3 protein. Of some 2,900 distinct CDR3 sequences listed, 25% to 30% are singletons. Treatment described: approximately 9-day PBMC culture with coronavirus spike peptide pools or control peptides (ViraFEST assay). According to the study, CD4+ T cells from the unexposed donor were gathered ahead of the COVID-19 pandemic (2011-2018). The source material was CD4+ T cells from blood, cultured in vitro. The receptor set was obtained from a human donor in good health.

The chain joins TRBV5-8 to TRBJ1-2, with D perhaps matching TRBD1 (5 bases). The germline V and J ends were trimmed by 4 bases and 8 bases, with 12 bases remaining between them. CDR3 length: 12 amino acids. CDR1 is SGHTS and CDR2 is YDEGEE in the germline V gene. The CDR3 spells CASSLGTQGYTF. The CDR3 bases are TGTGCCAGCAGCCTGGGGACTCAAGGCTACACCTTC.

The chain uses TRBV30 and TRBJ1-1, with D maybe TRBD1 (5 bases). This CDR3 spans 11 amino acids. Trimming pared 8 bases from V and 6 bases from J, leaving 13 bases between. Germline CDR1 reads GTSNPN; CDR2 reads SVGIG (reference sequence). The CDR3 protein is CAAGGSAEAFF. CDR3 coding DNA: TGTGCCGCCGGGGGATCCGCTGAAGCTTTCTTT.

This rearrangement joins TRBV20-1 to TRBJ1-1; D perhaps matches TRBD1 (5 bases). The length of the CDR3 is 14 residues. Germline values: CDR1 DFQATT, CDR2 SNEGSKA (reference sequence). V dropped 6 bases and J dropped 1 base, with 15 bases sitting between them. This CDR3 is CSALGAGGNTEAFF. DNA of the CDR3: TGCAGTGCCTTAGGAGCCGGGGGGAACACTGAAGCTTTCTTT.

In DNA form, the CDR3 reads TGTGCCAGCAGTGACGGCGTACTCAGCACAGATACGCAGTATTTT. As protein: CASSDGVLSTDTQYF. The rearrangement links TRBV6-1 to TRBJ2-3; D is unclear. The V and J ends lost 3 bases and 0 bases respectively, with 10 bases between them. Germline lookup yields CDR1 MNHNS and CDR2 SASEGT. CDR3 length: 15 residues.

The chain couples TRBV7-3 to TRBJ1-2; 7 bases agree with TRBD1. Trimming cost V 0 bases and J 4 bases; bases outside gene matches: 8. The CDR3 extends over 16 amino acids. Germline CDR1 is SGHTA and CDR2 is FQGTGA. The CDR3 sequence: CASSLTPRDSPYGYTF. Written as DNA, the CDR3 is TGTGCCAGCAGCTTAACCCCCCGGGACAGCCCCTATGGCTACACCTTC.

The chain links TRBV7-9 to TRBJ2-1; D call uncertain. The CDR3 runs to 15 residues. Germline CDR1 is SEHNR and CDR2 is FQNEAQ (reference sequence). V was trimmed by 5 bases and J by 0 bases, leaving 11 bases between them. In nucleotides, the CDR3 is TGTGCCAGCAGCCACGGGCTGAGCTCCTACAATGAGCAGTTCTTC. As protein: CASSHGLSSYNEQFF.

In its sample, this clonotype was seen a few times. The rearrangement joins TRBV5-1 to TRBJ2-5; D is possibly TRBD1 (5 bases). Trimming took off 8 bases at V and 5 bases at J, with 10 bases between the two ends. The germline CDR1 and CDR2 sequences are SGHRS and YFSETQ. The CDR3 loop spans 11 amino acids. The CDR3 loop is CARGVGETQYF. CDR3 sequence (DNA): TGCGCCAGAGGGGTGGGGGAGACCCAGTACTTC.

This clonotype has only a few counts. V is TRBV27 and J is TRBJ2-1, with 7 bases aligning to TRBD2. The junction had 9 bases not matched to a gene; V was cut back by 0 bases and J by 1 base. Germline CDR1 and CDR2: MNHEY and SMNVEV (reference sequence). The CDR3 has 18 residues. The CDR3 protein is CASSLSRRELRSYNEQFF. The CDR3 region has the DNA TGTGCCAGCAGTTTATCGCGGCGGGAGCTTCGGTCCTACAATGAGCAGTTCTTC.

In its sample, this clonotype was seen a few times. The chain couples TRBV7-9 to TRBJ2-5; 8 bases fit TRBD2. V trimming: 4 bases; J trimming: 4 bases; junction bases outside the gene matches: 2. Germline CDR1 reads SEHNR; CDR2 reads FQNEAQ (reference sequence). The CDR3 covers 13 residues. For the CDR3, the DNA is TGTGCCAGCAGCTCCGGGACTAGAGAGACCCAGTACTTC. Translation gives CASSSGTRETQYF.

The V and J genes are TRBV14 and TRBJ2-7; D ambiguous. The V gene's germline CDR1 is SGHDN and CDR2 FVKESK. V was clipped by 4 bases and J by 2 bases, with 9 bases between them. The CDR3 has 13 residues. CDR3 region: CASSRADAYEQYF. For the CDR3, the DNA is TGTGCCAGCAGCCGTGCAGACGCCTACGAGCAGTACTTC.

V and J are TRBV12-3 or TRBV12-4 and TRBJ1-2, with D unresolved. V was trimmed by 0 bases and J by 8 bases, leaving 13 bases between them. The CDR3 loop spans 14 amino acids. The CDR3 nucleotides read TGTGCCAGCAGTTTAGCCAGTTCACTGGGGGGCTACACCTTC. Its translation is CASSLASSLGGYTF.

This rearrangement joins TRBV7-9 to TRBJ2-5; D not certain. The germline V gene encodes CDR1 SEHNR and CDR2 FQNEAQ (reference sequence). The V end was cut by 6 bases, the J end by 2 bases, with 4 bases between. The CDR3 consists of 11 residues. The CDR3 is CASRSQETQYF. For the CDR3, the DNA is TGTGCCAGCAGATCACAAGAGACCCAGTACTTC.

This clonotype was recorded a few times. V gene TRBV2 combines with J gene TRBJ2-2; D not resolved. This CDR3 is built from 14 residues. CDR1 SNHLY and CDR2 FYNNEI come from the germline V gene. V was pared by 7 bases and J by 0 bases, with 9 bases between. CDR3: CASKKVANTGELFF. CDR3 bases: TGTGCCAGCAAAAAGGTCGCGAACACCGGGGAGCTGTTTTTT.

The chain recombines TRBV6-1 with TRBJ2-7; possible D gene TRBD1, 5 bases. Germline V gene sequence: CDR1 MNHNS, CDR2 SASEGT. The CDR3 runs 15 residues. With 5 bases removed from V and 4 bases from J, the gap between germline ends came to 18 bases. DNA for the CDR3: TGTGCCAGCAGTCCGAGGACACCCCTTTGGTACGAGCAGTACTTC. It specifies CASSPRTPLWYEQYF.

V gene TRBV6-2 or TRBV6-3 combines with J gene TRBJ2-1; D is undetermined. The CDR3 length is 11 residues. Deletions cut 3 bases from V and 9 bases from J, with 6 bases between. Per the germline V gene, CDR1 is MNHEY and CDR2 is SVGEGT. The CDR3 loop is CASSYRTEQFF. The CDR3 nucleotides read TGTGCCAGCAGTTATCGTACTGAGCAGTTCTTC.

The chain combines TRBV5-4 with TRBJ2-1, with 8 bases fitting TRBD1. J gave up 2 bases and V 4 bases, and 8 bases lay outside the gene matches. The CDR3 consists of 16 residues. CDR1 is SGHNT and CDR2 is YYREEE in the germline V gene (reference sequence). The CDR3 DNA is TGTGCCAGCAGCCCTACTGGACAGGGTACCTACAATGAGCAGTTCTTC. Translated, it gives CASSPTGQGTYNEQFF.

The sample holds a few counts of this clonotype. The rearrangement links TRBV5-4 to TRBJ2-5; D is uncertain. Germline CDR1 is SGHNT and CDR2 is YYREEE (reference sequence). This CDR3 contains 14 residues. V was shortened by 3 bases and J by 5 bases, with 14 bases between the two germline ends. The CDR3 here is CASSSNPSFETQYF. The CDR3 DNA follows: TGTGCCAGCAGCTCTAACCCTAGTTTTGAGACCCAGTACTTC.

The chain carries TRBV7-2 and TRBJ2-7; D might be TRBD1 or TRBD2, each matching 5 bases. CDR3 length equals 11 residues. Germline values: CDR1 SGHTA, CDR2 FQGNSA. V lost 5 bases to trimming and J lost 7 bases, with 9 bases between them. CDR3 loop: CASSGTLEQYF. In nucleotides, the CDR3 is TGTGCCAGCAGCGGGACCTTGGAGCAGTACTTC. The variable domain in full, with the rest retrieved from reference TRBV7-2 and TRBJ2-7, is GAGVSQSPSNKVTEKGKDVELRCDPISGHTALYWYRQSLGQGLEFLIYFQGNSAPDKSGLPSDRFSAERTGGSVSTLTIQRTQQEDSAVYLCASSGTLEQYFGPGTRLTVT.

The chain has TRBV7-2 and TRBJ2-5; D call uncertain. V was pared by 3 bases and J by 5 bases, with 7 bases between. The CDR3 spans 12 residues. Germline CDR1 SGHTA, CDR2 FQGNSA. CDR3: CASSFAIETQYF. CDR3 in DNA: TGTGCCAGCAGCTTCGCTATCGAGACCCAGTACTTC.

This clonotype was seen more than once but under ten times. The CDR3 sequence is CASSLGSTSPRNTIYF. The CDR3 DNA sequence: TGTGCCAGCAGCTTAGGTAGTACGAGTCCAAGGAACACCATATATTTT. The V gene is TRBV7-2, the J gene TRBJ1-3; D gene unclear. Trimming pared 1 base from V and 7 bases from J, leaving 17 bases between. Germline V gene lookup returns CDR1 SGHTA and CDR2 FQGNSA. CDR3 length: 16 amino acids.

Only a few counts were recorded for this clonotype. J is TRBJ2-7 and V is TRBV2; possible D gene TRBD2, 5 bases. The V end lost 7 bases, the J end lost 7 bases, and 17 bases lay between the germline ends. The CDR3 loop spans 13 amino acids. CDR1 is SNHLY and CDR2 is FYNNEI in the germline V gene. CDR3 in amino acids: CASIASPPGEQYF. The CDR3 DNA sequence: TGTGCCAGCATTGCTAGCCCTCCGGGGGAGCAGTACTTC.

The V and J genes are TRBV6-1 and TRBJ2-1, with 7 bases that match TRBD1. Germline V gene sequence: CDR1 MNHNS, CDR2 SASEGT. Germline trimming cut 5 bases from V and 4 bases from J; bases unmatched to any gene: 5. CDR3 length equals 14 residues. The CDR3 sequence is CASSKGGQYNEQFF. The CDR3 coding sequence is TGTGCCAGCAGTAAAGGGGGACAGTACAATGAGCAGTTCTTC.

CDR3 sequence: CASSSPGLAGGGVDTQYF. The CDR3 DNA reads TGTGCCAGCAGCTCCCCGGGACTAGCGGGGGGGGGGGTAGATACGCAGTATTTT. The chain has TRBV27 and TRBJ2-3; TRBD2 agrees at 16 bases. The CDR3 length is 18 residues. The ends lost 6 bases at V and 5 bases at J; junction bases unmatched: 11. Germline CDR1 reads MNHEY; CDR2 reads SMNVEV (reference sequence).

The V gene is TRBV7-3, the J gene TRBJ1-6; the D gene is possibly TRBD1 (5 bases). Trimming took 2 bases from V and 4 from J, leaving 9 bases between them. The germline CDR1 and CDR2 sequences are SGHTA and FQGTGA. CDR3 length: 15 residues. The chain's CDR3 is CASSLGASYNSPLHF. CDR3 nucleotides: TGTGCCAGCAGCTTAGGGGCCAGTTATAATTCACCCCTCCACTTT.

V usage is TRBV6-1 and J usage is TRBJ2-7, with D possibly matching TRBD1 (6 bases). Germline V gene sequence: CDR1 MNHNS, CDR2 SASEGT. The CDR3 contains 12 residues. Trimming shortened V by 8 bases and J by 8 bases, and 16 bases separated the two germline ends. The CDR3 reads CASDGRDTKQYF. The CDR3 coding sequence is TGTGCCAGCGACGGCCGGGACACCAAGCAGTACTTC.

The rearrangement joins TRBV18 to TRBJ1-5; TRBD1 agrees at 11 bases. CDR3 length: 15 amino acids. J was trimmed by 4 bases and V by 3 bases; bases with no gene match: 2. Germline CDR1 reads KGHSH; CDR2 reads LQKENI. The CDR3 DNA reads as TGTGCCAGCTCACCCGGGACAGGGGGGAATCAGCCCCAGCATTTT. It translates to CASSPGTGGNQPQHF.